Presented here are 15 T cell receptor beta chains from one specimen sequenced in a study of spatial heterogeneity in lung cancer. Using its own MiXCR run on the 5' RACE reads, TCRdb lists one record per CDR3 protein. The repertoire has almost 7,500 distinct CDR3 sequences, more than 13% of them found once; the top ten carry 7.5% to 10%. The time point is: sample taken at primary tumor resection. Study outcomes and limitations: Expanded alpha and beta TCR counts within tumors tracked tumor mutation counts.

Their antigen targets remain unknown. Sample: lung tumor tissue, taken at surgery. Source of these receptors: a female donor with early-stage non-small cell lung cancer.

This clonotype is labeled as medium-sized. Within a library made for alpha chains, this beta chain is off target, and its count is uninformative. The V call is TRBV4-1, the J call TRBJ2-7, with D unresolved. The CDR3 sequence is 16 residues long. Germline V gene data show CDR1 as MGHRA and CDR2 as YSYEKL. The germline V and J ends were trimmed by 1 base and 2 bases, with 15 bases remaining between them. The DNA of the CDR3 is TGCGCCAGCAGCCAAGGTACGGACGGGCTAACCTACGAGCAGTACTTC. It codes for CASSQGTDGLTYEQYF.

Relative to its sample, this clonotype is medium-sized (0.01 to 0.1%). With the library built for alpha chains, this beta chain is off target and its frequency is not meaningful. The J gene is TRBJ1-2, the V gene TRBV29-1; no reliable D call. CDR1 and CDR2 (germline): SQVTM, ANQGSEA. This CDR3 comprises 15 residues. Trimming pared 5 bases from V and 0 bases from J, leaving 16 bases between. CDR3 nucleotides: TGCAGCGTTTGGGAACGACATGGAGCTAACTATGGCTACACCTTC. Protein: CSVWERHGANYGYTF. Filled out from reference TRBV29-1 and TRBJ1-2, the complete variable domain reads SAVISQKPSRDICQRGTSLTIQCQVDSQVTMMFWYRQQPGQSLTLIATANQGSEATYESGFVIDKFPISRPNLTFSTLTVSNMSPEDSSIYLCSVWERHGANYGYTFGSGTRLTVV.

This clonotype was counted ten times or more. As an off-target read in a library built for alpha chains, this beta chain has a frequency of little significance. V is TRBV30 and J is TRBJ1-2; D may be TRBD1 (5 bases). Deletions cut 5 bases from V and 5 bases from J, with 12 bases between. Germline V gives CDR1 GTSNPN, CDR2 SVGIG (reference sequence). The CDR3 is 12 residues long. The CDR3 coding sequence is TGTGCCTGGGGCCGCAGGGTGTATGGCTACACCTTC. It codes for CAWGRRVYGYTF.

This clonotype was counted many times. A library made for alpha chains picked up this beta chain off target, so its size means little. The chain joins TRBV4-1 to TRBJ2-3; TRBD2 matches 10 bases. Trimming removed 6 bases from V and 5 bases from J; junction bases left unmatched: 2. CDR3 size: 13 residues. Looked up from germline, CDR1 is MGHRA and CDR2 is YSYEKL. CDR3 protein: CASRSGGGDTQYF. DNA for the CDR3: TGCGCCAGCAGGAGCGGGGGGGGAGATACGCAGTATTTT.

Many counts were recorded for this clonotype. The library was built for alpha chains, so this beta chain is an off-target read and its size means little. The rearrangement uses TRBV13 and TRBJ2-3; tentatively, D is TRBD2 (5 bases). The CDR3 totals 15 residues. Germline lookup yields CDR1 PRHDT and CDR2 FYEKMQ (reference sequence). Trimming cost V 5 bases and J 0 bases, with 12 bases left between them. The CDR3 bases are TGTGCCAGCAGCCCCGGGTGGAGGAGCACAGATACGCAGTATTTT. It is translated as CASSPGWRSTDTQYF.

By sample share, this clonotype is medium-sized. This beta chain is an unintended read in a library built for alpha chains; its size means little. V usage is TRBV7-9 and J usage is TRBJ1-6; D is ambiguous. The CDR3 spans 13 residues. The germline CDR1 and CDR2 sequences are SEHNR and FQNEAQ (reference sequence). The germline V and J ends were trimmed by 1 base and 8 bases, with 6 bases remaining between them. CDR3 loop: CASSLGVDSPLHF. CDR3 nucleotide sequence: TGTGCCAGCAGCTTAGGGGTCGATTCACCCCTCCACTTT.

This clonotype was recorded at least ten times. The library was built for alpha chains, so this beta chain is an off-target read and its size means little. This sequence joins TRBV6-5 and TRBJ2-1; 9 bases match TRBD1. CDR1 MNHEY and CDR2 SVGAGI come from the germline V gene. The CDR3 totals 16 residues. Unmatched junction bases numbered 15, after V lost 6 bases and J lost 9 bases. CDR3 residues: CASSRGPRTGAGEQFF. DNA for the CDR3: TGTGCCAGCAGCAGGGGCCCTAGGACAGGGGCAGGTGAGCAGTTCTTC.

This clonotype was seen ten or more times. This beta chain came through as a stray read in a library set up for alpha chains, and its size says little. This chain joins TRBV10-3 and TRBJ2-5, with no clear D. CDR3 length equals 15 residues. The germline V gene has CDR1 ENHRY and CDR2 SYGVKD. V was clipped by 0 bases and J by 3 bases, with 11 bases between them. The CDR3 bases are TGTGCCATCAGTGAGTCGCTTAAAAGAGAAGAGACCCAGTACTTC. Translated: CAISESLKREETQYF.

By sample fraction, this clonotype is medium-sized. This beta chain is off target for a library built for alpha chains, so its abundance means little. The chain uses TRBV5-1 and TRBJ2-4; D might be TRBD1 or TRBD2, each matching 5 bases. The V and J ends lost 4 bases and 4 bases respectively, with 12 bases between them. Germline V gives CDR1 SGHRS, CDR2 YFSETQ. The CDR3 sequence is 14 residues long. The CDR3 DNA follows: TGCGCCAGCAGCAGTCGGGACGGTAAAAACATTCAGTACTTC. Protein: CASSSRDGKNIQYF.

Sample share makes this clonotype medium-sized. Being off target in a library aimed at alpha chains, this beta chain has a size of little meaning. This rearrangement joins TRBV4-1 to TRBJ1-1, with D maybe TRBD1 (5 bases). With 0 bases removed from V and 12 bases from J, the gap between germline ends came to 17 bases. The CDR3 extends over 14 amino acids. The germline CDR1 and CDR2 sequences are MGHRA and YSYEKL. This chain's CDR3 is CASSQDLGRVGTFF. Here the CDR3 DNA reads TGCGCCAGCAGCCAAGATCTGGGCAGGGTGGGAACTTTCTTT.

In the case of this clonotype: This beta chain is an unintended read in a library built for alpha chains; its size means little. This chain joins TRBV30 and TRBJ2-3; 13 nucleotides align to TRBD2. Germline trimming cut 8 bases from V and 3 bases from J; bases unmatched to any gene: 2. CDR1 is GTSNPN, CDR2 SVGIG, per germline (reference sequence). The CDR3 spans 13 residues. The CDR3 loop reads CARTSGSTDTQYF. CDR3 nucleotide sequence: TGTGCCCGGACTAGCGGGAGTACAGATACGCAGTATTTT.

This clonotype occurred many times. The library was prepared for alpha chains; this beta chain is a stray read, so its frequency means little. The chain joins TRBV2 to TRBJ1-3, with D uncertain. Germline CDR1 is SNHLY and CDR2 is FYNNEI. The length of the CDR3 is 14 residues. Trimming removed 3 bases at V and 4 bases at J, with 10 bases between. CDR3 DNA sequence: TGTGCCAGCAGTGACTCAGGTACAGGAAACACCATATATTTT. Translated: CASSDSGTGNTIYF.

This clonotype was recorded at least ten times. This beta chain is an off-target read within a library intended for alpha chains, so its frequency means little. The CDR3 DNA is TGTGCCAGCTCCCTTTCCCCGGAAGGCACAGATACGCAGTATTTT. It translates to CASSLSPEGTDTQYF. The chain has TRBV18 and TRBJ2-3, with D unresolved. The CDR3 runs 15 residues. The V gene lost 6 bases and the J gene lost 1 base, with 14 bases spanning the gap. The germline V gene encodes CDR1 KGHSH and CDR2 LQKENI. Full variable domain (remainder filled in from reference TRBV18 and TRBJ2-3): NAGVMQNPRHLVRRRGQEARLRCSPMKGHSHVYWYRQLPEEGLKFMVYLQKENIIDESGMPKERFSAEFPKEGPSILRIQQVVRGDSAAYFCASSLSPEGTDTQYFGPGTRLTVL.

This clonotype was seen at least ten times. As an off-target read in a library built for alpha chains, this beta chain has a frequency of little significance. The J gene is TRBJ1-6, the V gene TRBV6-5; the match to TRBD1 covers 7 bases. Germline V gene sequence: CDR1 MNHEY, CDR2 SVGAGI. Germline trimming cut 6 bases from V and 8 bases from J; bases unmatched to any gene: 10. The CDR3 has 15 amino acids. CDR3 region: CASSRGGHGDSPLHF. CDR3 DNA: TGTGCCAGCAGCCGAGGGGGCCACGGGGATTCACCCCTCCACTTT.

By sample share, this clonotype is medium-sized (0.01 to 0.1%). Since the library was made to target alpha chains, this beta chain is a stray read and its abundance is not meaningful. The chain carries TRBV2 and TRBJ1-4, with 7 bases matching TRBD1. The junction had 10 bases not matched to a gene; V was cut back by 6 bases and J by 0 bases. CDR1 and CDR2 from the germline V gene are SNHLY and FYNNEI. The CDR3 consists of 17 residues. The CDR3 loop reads CASRRTGGGATNEKLFF. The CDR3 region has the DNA TGTGCCAGCAGGCGGACAGGTGGAGGGGCAACTAATGAAAAACTGTTTTTT.